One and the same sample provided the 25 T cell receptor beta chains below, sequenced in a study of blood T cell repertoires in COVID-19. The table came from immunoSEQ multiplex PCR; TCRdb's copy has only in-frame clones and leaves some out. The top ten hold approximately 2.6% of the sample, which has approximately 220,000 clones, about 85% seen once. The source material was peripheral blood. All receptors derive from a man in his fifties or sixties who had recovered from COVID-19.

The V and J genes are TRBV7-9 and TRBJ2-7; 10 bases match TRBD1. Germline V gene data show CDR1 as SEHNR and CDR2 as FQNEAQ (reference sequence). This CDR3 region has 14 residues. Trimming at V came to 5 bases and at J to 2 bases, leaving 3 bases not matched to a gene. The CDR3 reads CASSEGTGAYEQYF. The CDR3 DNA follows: TGTGCCAGCAGCGAGGGGACAGGGGCCTACGAGCAGTACTTC.

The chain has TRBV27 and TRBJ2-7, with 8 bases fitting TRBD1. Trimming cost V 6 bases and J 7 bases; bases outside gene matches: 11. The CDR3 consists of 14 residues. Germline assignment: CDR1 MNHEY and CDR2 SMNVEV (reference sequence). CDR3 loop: CASSTGQGGREQYF. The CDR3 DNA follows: TGTGCCAGCAGCACCGGACAGGGTGGGCGGGAGCAGTACTTC.

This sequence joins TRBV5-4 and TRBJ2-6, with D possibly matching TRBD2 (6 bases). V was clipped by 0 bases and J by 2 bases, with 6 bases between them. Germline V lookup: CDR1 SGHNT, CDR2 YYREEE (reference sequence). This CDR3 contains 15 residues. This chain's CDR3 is CASSLAGAGANVLTF. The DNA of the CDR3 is TGTGCCAGCAGCTTGGCGGGGGCTGGGGCCAACGTCCTGACTTTC.

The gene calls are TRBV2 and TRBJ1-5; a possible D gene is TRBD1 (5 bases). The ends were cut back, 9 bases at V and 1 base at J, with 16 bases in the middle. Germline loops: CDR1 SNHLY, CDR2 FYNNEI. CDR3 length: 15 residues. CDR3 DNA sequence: TGTGCCAGTACTAGGGAGGGGACCAGCAATCAGCCCCAGCATTTT. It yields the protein CASTREGTSNQPQHF.

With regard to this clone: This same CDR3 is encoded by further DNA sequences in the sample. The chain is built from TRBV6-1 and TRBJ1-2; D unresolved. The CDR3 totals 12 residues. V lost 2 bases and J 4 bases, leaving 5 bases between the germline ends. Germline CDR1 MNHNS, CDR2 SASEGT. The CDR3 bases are TGTGCCAGCAGTGAAAGACTCTATGGCTACACCTTC. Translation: CASSERLYGYTF.

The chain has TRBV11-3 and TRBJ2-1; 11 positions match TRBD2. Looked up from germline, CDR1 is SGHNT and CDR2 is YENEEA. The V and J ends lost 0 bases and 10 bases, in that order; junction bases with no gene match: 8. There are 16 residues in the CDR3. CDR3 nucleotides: TGTGCCAGCAGCTTAGATCATAGCGGGAGGGCCAGCGAGCAGTTCTTC. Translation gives CASSLDHSGRASEQFF.

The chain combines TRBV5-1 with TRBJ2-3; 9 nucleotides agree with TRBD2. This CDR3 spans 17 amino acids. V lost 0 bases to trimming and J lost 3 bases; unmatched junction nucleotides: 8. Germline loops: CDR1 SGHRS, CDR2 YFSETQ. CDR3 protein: CASSLGPPSGTTDTQYF. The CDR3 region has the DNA TGCGCCAGCAGCTTGGGCCCCCCTAGCGGGACTACAGATACGCAGTATTTT. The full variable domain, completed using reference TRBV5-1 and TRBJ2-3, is KAGVTQTPRYLIKTRGQQVTLSCSPISGHRSVSWYQQTPGQGLQFLFEYFSETQRNKGNFPGRFSGRQFSNSRSEMNVSTLELGDSALYLCASSLGPPSGTTDTQYFGPGTRLTVL.

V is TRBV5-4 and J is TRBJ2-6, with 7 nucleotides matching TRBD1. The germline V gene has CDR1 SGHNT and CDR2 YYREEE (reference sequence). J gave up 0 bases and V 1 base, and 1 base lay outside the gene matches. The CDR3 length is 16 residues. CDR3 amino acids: CASSLRQGSGANVLTF. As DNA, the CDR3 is TGTGCCAGCAGCTTGCGACAGGGCTCTGGGGCCAACGTCCTGACTTTC. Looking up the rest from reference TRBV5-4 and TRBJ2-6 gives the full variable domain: ETGVTQSPTHLIKTRGQQVTLRCSSQSGHNTVSWYQQALGQGPQFIFQYYREEENGRGNFPPRFSGLQFPNYSSELNVNALELDDSALYLCASSLRQGSGANVLTFGAGSRLTVL.

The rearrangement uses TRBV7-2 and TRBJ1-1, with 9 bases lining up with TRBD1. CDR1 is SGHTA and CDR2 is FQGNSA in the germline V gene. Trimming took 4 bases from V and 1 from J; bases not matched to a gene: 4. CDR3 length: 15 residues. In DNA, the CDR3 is TGTGCCAGCAGCTATAAGACAGGGGGGAACACTGAAGCTTTCTTT. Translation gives CASSYKTGGNTEAFF.

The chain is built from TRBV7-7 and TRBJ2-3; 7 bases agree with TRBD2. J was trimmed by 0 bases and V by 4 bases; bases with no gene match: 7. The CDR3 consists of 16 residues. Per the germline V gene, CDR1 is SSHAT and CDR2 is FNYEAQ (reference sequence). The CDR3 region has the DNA TGTGCCAGCAGCTCCCGACCGGGACTAAGCACAGATACGCAGTATTTT. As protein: CASSSRPGLSTDTQYF.

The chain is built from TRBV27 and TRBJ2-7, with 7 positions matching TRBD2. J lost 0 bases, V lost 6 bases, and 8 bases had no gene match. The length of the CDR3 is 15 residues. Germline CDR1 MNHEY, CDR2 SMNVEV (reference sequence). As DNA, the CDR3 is TGTGCCAGCAGGGGAACAGCGGGAAGCTCCTACGAGCAGTACTTC. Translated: CASRGTAGSSYEQYF.

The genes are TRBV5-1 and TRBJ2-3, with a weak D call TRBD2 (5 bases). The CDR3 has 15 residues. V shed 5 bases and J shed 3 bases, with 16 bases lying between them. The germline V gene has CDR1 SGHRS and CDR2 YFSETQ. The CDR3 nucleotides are TGCGCCAGCAGTAAAGGACTCACAAATACAGATACGCAGTATTTT. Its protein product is CASSKGLTNTDTQYF.

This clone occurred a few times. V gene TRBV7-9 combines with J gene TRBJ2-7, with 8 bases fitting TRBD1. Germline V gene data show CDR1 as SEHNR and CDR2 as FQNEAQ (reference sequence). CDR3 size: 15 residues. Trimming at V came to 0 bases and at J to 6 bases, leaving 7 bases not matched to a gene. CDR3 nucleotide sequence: TGTGCCAGCAGCTTAGCGGGCAGGGGGCGATTCGAGCAGTACTTC. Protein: CASSLAGRGRFEQYF.

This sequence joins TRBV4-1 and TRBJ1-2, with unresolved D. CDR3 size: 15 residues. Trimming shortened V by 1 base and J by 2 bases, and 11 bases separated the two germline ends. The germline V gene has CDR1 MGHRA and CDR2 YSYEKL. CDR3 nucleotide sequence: TGCGCCAGCAGCCAAGCCCCAGGTGGCAACTATGGCTACACCTTC. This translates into CASSQAPGGNYGYTF.

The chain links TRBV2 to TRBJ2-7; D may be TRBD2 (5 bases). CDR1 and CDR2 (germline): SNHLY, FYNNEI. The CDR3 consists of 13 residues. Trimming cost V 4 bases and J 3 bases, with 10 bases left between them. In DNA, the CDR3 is TGTGCCAGCAGTGCAGGCGGACTCTACGAGCAGTACTTC. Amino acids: CASSAGGLYEQYF. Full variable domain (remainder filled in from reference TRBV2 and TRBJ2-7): EPEVTQTPSHQVTQMGQEVILRCVPISNHLYFYWYRQILGQKVEFLVSFYNNEISEKSEIFDDQFSVERPDGSNFTLKIRSTKLEDSAMYFCASSAGGLYEQYFGPGTRLTVT.

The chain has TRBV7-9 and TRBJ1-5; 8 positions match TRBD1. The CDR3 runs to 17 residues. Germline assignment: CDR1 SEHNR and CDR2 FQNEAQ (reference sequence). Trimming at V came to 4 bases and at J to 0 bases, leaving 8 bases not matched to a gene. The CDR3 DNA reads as TGTGCCAGCAGCTCTTCCTTGGGACAGGTTAGCAATCAGCCCCAGCATTTT. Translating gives CASSSSLGQVSNQPQHF. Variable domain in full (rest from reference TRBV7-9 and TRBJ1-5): DTGVSQNPRHKITKRGQNVTFRCDPISEHNRLYWYRQTLGQGPEFLTYFQNEAQLEKSRLLSDRFSAERPKGSFSTLEIQRTEQGDSAMYLCASSSSLGQVSNQPQHFGDGTRLSIL.

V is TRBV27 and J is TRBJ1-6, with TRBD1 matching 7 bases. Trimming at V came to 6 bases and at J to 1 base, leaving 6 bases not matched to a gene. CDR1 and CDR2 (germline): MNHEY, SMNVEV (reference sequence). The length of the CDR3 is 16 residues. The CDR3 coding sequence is TGTGCCAGCAGCCTCAGACAGGGATCCTATAATTCACCCCTCCACTTT. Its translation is CASSLRQGSYNSPLHF.

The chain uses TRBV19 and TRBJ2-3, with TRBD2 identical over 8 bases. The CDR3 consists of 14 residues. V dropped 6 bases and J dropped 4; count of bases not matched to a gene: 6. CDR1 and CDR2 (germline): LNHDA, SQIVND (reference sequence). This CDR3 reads CASRGLGLADTQYF. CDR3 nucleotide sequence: TGTGCCAGTAGGGGACTAGGTCTGGCAGATACGCAGTATTTT.

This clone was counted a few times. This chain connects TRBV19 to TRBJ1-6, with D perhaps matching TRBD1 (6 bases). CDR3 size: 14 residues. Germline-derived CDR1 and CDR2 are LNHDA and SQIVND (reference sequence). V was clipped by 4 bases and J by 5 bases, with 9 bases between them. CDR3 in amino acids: CASSTGQNNSPLHF. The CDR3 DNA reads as TGTGCCAGTAGTACGGGACAAAATAATTCACCCCTCCACTTT.

The CDR3 bases are TGTGCCACCAGTGATCGCCAGACATCAGAGACCCAGTACTTC. It is translated as CATSDRQTSETQYF. This sequence joins TRBV24-1 and TRBJ2-5; D is undetermined. Deletions cut 3 bases from V and 4 bases from J, with 11 bases between. The CDR3 sequence is 14 residues long. The germline V gene has CDR1 KGHDR and CDR2 SFDVKD.

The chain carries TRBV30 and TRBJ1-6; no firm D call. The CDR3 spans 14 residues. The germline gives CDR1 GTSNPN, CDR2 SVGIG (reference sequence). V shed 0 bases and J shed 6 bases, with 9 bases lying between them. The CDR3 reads CAWSVLVVNSPLHF. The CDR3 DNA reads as TGTGCCTGGAGTGTACTGGTAGTTAATTCACCCCTCCACTTT.

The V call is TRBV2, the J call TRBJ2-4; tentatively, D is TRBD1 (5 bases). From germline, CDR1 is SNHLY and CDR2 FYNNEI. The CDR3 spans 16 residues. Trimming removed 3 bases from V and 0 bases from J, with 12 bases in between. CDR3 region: CASSDPGLLAKNIQYF. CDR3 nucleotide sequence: TGTGCCAGCAGTGACCCAGGGCTACTAGCCAAAAACATTCAGTACTTC.

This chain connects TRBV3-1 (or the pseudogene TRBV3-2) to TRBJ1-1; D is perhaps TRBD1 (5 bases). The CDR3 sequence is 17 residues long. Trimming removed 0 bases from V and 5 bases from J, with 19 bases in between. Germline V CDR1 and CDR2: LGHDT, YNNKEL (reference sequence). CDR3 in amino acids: CASSQDPSDTGTTEAFF. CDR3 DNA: TGTGCCAGCAGCCAAGATCCATCGGACACTGGAACGACTGAAGCTTTCTTT.

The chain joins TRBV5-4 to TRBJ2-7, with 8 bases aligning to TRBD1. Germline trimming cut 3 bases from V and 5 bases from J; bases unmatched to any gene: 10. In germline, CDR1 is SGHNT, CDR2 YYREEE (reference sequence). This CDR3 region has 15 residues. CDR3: CASSSRTGSVNEQYF. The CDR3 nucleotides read TGTGCCAGCAGCTCTAGGACAGGGTCTGTCAACGAGCAGTACTTC.

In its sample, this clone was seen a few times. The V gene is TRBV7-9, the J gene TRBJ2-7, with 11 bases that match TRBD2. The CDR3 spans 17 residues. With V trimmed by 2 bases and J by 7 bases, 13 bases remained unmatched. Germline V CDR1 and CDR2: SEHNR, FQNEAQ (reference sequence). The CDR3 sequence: CASSLTDLLAGVGEQYF. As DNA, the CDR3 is TGTGCCAGCAGCTTAACGGACCTACTAGCGGGAGTTGGAGAGCAGTACTTC.